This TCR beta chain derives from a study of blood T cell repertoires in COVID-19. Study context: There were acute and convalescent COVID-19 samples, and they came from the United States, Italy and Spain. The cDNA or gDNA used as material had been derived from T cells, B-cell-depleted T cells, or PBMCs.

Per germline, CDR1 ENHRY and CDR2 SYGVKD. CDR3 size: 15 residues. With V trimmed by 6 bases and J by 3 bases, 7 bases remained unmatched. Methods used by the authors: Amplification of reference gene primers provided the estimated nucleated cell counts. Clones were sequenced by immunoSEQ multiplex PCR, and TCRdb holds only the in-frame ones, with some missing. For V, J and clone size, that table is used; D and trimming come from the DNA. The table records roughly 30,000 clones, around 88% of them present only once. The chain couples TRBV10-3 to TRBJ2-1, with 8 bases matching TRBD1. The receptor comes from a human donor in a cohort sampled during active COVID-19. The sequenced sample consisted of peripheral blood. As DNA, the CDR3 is TGTGCCATCAGAACCGGGACAGGTGACTACAATGAGCAGTTCTTC. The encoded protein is CAIRTGTGDYNEQFF.